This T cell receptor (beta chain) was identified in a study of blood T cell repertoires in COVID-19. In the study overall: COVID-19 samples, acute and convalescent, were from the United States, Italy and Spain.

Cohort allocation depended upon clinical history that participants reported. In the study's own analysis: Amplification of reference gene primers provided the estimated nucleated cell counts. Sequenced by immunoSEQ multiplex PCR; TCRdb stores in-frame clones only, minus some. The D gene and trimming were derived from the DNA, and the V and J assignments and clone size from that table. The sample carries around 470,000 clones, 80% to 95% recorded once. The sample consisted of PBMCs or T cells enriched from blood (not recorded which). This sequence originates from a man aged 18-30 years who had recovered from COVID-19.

The CDR3 sequence: CASSLGQGKQYF. The DNA for the CDR3 is TGTGCCAGCAGCTTAGGACAGGGAAAGCAGTACTTC. The V gene is TRBV7-9, the J gene TRBJ2-7, with TRBD1 matching 7 bases. Germline loops: CDR1 SEHNR, CDR2 FQNEAQ (reference sequence). This CDR3 spans 12 amino acids. Trimming removed 1 base from V and 8 bases from J; junction bases left unmatched: 2.